One and the same sample provided the 6 T cell receptor beta chains below, sequenced in a study of T cell repertoires in cytomegalovirus infection. TCRdb analysed the reads with MiXCR anew, one entry per CDR3 protein. The table has around 340,000 distinct CDR3 sequences, about 28% seen once. Their cognate antigens are unknown. The sequenced sample was cultured PBMCs, obtained from culture after CMV antigen stimulation. Receptor source: a human donor in good health (CMV status not recorded). Some clones in this sample may be carry-over from other donors' samples.

The chain links TRBV11-2 to TRBJ2-2, with TRBD2 matching 8 bases. The CDR3 extends over 18 amino acids. Losses at the gene ends were 1 base for V and 4 bases for J; bases not matched to a gene: 11. Germline CDR1 and CDR2: SGHAT and FQNNGV. Written as DNA, the CDR3 is TGTGCCAGCAGCTTAGTCGGTATCGGGGGGGCCGGCACCGGGGAGCTGTTTTTT. Translation gives CASSLVGIGGAGTGELFF. The variable domain in full, completed from reference TRBV11-2 and TRBJ2-2, reads EAGVAQSPRYKIIEKRQSVAFWCNPISGHATLYWYQQILGQGPKLLIQFQNNGVVDDSQLPKDRFSAERLKGVDSTLKIQPAKLEDSAVYLCASSLVGIGGAGTGELFFGEGSRLTVL.

J is TRBJ2-5 and V is TRBV7-8; D gene unclear. The V gene lost 7 bases and the J gene lost 0 bases, with 3 bases spanning the gap. Germline V gives CDR1 SGHVS, CDR2 FQNEAQ. The CDR3 totals 11 residues. CDR3 sequence: CASKYQETQYF. DNA of the CDR3: TGTGCCAGCAAGTACCAAGAGACCCAGTACTTC.

This clonotype showed up just a few times. The chain employs TRBV7-2 and TRBJ1-5; no firm D call. In germline, CDR1 is SGHTA, CDR2 FQGNSA. The CDR3 totals 14 residues. Trimming removed 0 bases at V and 11 bases at J, with 14 bases between. This chain's CDR3 is CASSLAIKGTAQHF. In DNA, the CDR3 is TGTGCCAGCAGCTTAGCGATAAAGGGAACGGCCCAGCATTTT. Full variable domain (rest looked up from reference TRBV7-2 and TRBJ1-5): GAGVSQSPSNKVTEKGKDVELRCDPISGHTALYWYRQSLGQGLEFLIYFQGNSAPDKSGLPSDRFSAERTGGSVSTLTIQRTQQEDSAVYLCASSLAIKGTAQHFGDGTRLSIL.

This clonotype was picked up a small number of times. Here the CDR3 reads CATLGEGGKTGYTF. In nucleotides, the CDR3 is TGTGCCACCCTCGGGGAGGGGGGAAAGACTGGCTACACCTTC. This rearrangement joins TRBV12-3 or TRBV12-4 to TRBJ1-2; perhaps TRBD1 as D (6 bases). CDR3 length: 14 amino acids. Trimming stripped 10 bases from V and 7 bases from J, with 22 bases between.

This clonotype was seen repeatedly, ten times or more. This chain uses TRBV7-2 with TRBJ2-7; D gene uncertain. The CDR3 extends over 13 amino acids. Trimming cost V 5 bases and J 3 bases, with 11 bases left between them. Germline V gene data show CDR1 as SGHTA and CDR2 as FQGNSA. The CDR3 spells CASSLGPGYEQYF. The DNA for the CDR3 is TGTGCCAGCAGCCTTGGGCCTGGCTACGAGCAGTACTTC.

J is TRBJ1-2 and V is TRBV10-2; D may be TRBD1 (6 bases). Germline-derived CDR1 and CDR2 are WSHSY and SAAADI. This CDR3 comprises 14 residues. V was trimmed by 0 bases and J by 8 bases, leaving 13 bases between them. The CDR3 DNA sequence: TGCGCCAGCAGTGAGTCTGTGGACAGTAGCGGCTACACCTTC. The encoded protein is CASSESVDSSGYTF.